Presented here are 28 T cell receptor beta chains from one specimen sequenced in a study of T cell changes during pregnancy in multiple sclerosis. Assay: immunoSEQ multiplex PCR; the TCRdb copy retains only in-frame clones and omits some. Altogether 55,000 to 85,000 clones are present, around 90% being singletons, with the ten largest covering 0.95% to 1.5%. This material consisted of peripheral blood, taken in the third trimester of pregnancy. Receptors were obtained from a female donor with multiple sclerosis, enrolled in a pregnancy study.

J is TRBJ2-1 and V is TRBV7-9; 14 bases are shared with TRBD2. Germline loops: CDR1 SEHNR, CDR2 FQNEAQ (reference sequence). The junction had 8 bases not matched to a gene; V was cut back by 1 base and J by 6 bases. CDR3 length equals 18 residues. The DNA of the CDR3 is TGTGCCAGCAGCTTAGAGACTAGCGGGAGGGCCTATGGCAATGAGCAGTTCTTC. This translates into CASSLETSGRAYGNEQFF.

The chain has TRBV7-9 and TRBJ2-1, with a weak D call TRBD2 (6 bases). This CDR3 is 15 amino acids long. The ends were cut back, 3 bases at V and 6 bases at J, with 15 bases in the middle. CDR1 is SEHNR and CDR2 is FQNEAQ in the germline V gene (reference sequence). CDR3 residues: CASSLTRNFVNEQFF. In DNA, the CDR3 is TGTGCCAGCAGCTTGACTAGGAACTTCGTCAATGAGCAGTTCTTC.

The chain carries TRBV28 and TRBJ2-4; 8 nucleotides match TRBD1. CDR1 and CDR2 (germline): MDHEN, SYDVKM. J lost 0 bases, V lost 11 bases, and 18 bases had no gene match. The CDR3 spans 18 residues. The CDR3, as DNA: TGTGCCTTAAATACAGGGGGAAGGGCGCCTATAGCCAAAAACATTCAGTACTTC. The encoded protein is CALNTGGRAPIAKNIQYF.

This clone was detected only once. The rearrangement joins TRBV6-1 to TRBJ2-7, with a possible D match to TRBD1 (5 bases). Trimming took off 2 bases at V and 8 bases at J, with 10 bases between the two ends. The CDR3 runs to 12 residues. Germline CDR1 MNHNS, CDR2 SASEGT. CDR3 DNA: TGTGCCAGCAGTGAAAGTTGGGGCAAGCAGTACTTC. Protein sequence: CASSESWGKQYF.

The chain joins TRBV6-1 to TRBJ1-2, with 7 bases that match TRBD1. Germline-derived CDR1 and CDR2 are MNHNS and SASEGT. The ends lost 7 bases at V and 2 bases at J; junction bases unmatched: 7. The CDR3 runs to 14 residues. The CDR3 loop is CASTNTGVNYGYTF. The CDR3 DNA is TGTGCCAGCACCAATACAGGGGTGAACTATGGCTACACCTTC.

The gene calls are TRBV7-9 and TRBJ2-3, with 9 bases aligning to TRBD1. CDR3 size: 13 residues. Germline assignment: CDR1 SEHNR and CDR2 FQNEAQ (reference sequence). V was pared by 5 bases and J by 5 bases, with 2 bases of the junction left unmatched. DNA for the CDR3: TGTGCCAGCAGCAGGACAGGGGAAGATACGCAGTATTTT. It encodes CASSRTGEDTQYF.

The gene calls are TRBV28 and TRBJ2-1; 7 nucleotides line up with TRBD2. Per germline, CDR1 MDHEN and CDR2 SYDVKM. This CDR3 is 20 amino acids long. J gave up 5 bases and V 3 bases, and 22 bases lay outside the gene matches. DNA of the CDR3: TGTGCCAGCAGTTTTCCGAGGTCGGTTTGGGGCGGGAGTCAGGACAATGAGCAGTTCTTC. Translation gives CASSFPRSVWGGSQDNEQFF.

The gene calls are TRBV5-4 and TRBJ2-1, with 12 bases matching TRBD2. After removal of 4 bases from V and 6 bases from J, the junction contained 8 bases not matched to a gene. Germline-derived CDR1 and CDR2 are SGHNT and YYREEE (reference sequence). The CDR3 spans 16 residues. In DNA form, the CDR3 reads TGTGCCAGCAGCCCCGGGACTAGCGGGCGCCGCAATGAGCAGTTCTTC. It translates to CASSPGTSGRRNEQFF.

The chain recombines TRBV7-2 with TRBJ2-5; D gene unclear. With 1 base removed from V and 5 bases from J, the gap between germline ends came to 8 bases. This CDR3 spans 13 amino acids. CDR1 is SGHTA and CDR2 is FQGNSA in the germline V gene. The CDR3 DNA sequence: TGTGCCAGCAGCTTAGTAGGAGCGGAGACCCAGTACTTC. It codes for CASSLVGAETQYF.

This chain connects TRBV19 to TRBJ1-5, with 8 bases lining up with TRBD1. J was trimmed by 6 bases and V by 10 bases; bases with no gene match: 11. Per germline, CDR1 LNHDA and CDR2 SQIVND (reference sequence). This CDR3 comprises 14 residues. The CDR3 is CATQSGQELQPQHF. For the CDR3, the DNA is TGTGCCACGCAGTCGGGACAGGAGCTTCAGCCCCAGCATTTT.

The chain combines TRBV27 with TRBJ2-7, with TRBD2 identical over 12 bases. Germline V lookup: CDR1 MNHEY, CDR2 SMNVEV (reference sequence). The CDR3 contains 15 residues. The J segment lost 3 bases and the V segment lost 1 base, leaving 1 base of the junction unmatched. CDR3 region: CASSLLTSGSYEQYF. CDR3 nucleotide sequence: TGTGCCAGCAGTTTATTGACTAGCGGGAGCTACGAGCAGTACTTC.

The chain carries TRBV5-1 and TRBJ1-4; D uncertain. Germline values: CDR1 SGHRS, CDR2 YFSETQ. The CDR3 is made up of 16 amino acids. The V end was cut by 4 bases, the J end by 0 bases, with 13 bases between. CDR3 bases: TGCGCCAGCAGCCCTTCAGGTAGATCAACTAATGAAAAACTGTTTTTT. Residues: CASSPSGRSTNEKLFF.

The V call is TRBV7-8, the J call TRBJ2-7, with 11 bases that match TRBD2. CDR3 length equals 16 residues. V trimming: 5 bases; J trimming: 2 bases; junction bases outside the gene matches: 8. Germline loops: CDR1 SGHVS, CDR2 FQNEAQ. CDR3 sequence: CASSPSGLAGAYEQYF. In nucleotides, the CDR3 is TGTGCCAGCAGCCCGTCCGGACTAGCGGGCGCCTACGAGCAGTACTTC.

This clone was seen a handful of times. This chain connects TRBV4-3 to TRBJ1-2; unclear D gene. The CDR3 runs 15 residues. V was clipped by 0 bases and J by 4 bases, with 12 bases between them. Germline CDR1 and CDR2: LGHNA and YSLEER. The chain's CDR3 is CASSQDASSPYGYTF. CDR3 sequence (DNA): TGCGCCAGCAGCCAAGATGCAAGCTCCCCCTATGGCTACACCTTC.

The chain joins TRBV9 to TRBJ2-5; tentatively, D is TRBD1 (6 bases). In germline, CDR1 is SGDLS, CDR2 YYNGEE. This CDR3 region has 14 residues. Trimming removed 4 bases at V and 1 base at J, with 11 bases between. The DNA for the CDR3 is TGTGCCAGCAGCCTCACAGGGAGCCAAGAGACCCAGTACTTC. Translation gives CASSLTGSQETQYF.

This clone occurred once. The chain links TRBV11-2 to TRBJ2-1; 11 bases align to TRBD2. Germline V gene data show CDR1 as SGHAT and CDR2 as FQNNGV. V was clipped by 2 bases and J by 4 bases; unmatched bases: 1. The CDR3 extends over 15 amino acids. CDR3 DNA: TGTGCCAGCAGCTTAAGACTAGCGGGATACAATGAGCAGTTCTTC. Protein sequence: CASSLRLAGYNEQFF.

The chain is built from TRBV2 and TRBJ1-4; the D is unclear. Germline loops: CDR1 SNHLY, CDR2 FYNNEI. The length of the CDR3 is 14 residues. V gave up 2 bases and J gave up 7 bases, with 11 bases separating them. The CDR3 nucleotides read TGTGCCAGCAGTGAACTGGCAGGTCTTGAAAAACTGTTTTTT. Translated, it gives CASSELAGLEKLFF.

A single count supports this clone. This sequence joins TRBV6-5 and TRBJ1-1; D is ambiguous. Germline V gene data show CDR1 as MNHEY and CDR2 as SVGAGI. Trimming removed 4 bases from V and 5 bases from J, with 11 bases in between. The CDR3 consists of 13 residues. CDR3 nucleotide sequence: TGTGCCAGCAGTTTCTCCCCTCCTACTGAAGCTTTCTTT. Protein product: CASSFSPPTEAFF.

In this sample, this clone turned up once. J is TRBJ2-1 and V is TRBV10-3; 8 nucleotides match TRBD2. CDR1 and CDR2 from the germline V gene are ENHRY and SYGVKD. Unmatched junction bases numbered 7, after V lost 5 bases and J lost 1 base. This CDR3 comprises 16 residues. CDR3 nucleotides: TGTGCCATCAGTAAGTTAGCGGGAATGTCCTACAATGAGCAGTTCTTC. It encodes CAISKLAGMSYNEQFF.

DNA for the CDR3: TGTGCCAGCAGCCAAGTTAGGGACTACGAAGAGACCCAGTACTTC. It specifies CASSQVRDYEETQYF. This chain connects TRBV4-2 to TRBJ2-5; 7 nucleotides agree with TRBD2. The CDR3 runs to 15 residues. Germline V CDR1 and CDR2: LGHNA, YNFKEQ. The J segment lost 3 bases and the V segment lost 1 base, leaving 5 bases of the junction unmatched.

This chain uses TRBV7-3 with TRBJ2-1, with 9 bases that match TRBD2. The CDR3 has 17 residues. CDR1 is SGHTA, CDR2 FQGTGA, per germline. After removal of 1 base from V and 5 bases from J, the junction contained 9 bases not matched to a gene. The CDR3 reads CASSLRRGGRGDNEQFF. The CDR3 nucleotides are TGTGCCAGCAGCTTAAGGAGGGGCGGGAGGGGGGACAATGAGCAGTTCTTC.

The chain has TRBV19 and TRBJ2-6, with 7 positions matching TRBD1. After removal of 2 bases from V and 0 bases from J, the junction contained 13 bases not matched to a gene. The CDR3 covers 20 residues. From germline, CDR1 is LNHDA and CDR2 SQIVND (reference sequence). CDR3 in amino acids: CASSISPGQVLPSGANVLTF. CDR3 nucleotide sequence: TGTGCCAGTAGTATATCCCCCGGACAGGTGCTACCCTCTGGGGCCAACGTCCTGACTTTC.

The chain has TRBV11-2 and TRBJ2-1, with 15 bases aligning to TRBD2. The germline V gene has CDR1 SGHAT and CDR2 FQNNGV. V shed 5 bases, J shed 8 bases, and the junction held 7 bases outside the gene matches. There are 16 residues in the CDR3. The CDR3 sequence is CASSIWTSGRDDEQFF. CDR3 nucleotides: TGTGCCAGCAGCATTTGGACTAGCGGGAGGGATGATGAGCAGTTCTTC. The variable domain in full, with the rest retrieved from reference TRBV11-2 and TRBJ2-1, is EAGVAQSPRYKIIEKRQSVAFWCNPISGHATLYWYQQILGQGPKLLIQFQNNGVVDDSQLPKDRFSAERLKGVDSTLKIQPAKLEDSAVYLCASSIWTSGRDDEQFFGPGTRLTVL.

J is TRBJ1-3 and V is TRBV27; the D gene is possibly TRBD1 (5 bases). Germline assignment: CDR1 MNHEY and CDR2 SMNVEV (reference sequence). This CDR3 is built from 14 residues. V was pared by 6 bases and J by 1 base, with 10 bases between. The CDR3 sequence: CASRSQGSGNTIYF. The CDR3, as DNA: TGTGCCAGCAGAAGCCAGGGATCTGGAAACACCATATATTTT.

CDR3 nucleotide sequence: TGTGCCAGCAGCTTGGCCGTGTCAGTTCCTAACTATGGCTACACCTTC. It specifies CASSLAVSVPNYGYTF. The chain links TRBV5-4 to TRBJ1-2; D remains unclear. CDR3 length: 16 amino acids. V was pared by 0 bases and J by 0 bases, with 12 bases between. Germline V gives CDR1 SGHNT, CDR2 YYREEE (reference sequence).

CDR3 nucleotide sequence: TGCGCCAGCAGCCAAGAACCCCCCGGACTAGCGGACTCCTACGAGCAGTACTTC. This encodes CASSQEPPGLADSYEQYF. The chain uses TRBV4-3 and TRBJ2-7; TRBD2 matches 10 bases. The CDR3 totals 18 residues. From germline, CDR1 is LGHNA and CDR2 YSLEER. Trimming at V came to 0 bases and at J to 0 bases, leaving 8 bases not matched to a gene.

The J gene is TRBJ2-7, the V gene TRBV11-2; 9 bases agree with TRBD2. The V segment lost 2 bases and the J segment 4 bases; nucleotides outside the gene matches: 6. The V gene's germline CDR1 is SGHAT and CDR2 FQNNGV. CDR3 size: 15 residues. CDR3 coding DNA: TGTGCCAGCAGCTTATTAACGGCGGGAGGGTACGAGCAGTACTTC. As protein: CASSLLTAGGYEQYF.

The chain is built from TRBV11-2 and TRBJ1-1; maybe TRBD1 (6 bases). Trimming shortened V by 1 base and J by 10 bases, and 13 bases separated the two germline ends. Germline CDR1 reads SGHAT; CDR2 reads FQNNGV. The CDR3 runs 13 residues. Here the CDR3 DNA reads TGTGCCAGCAGCTTAGCTGTTCTACAGGGAGCTTTCTTT. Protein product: CASSLAVLQGAFF.